The clone carrying this TCR gamma chain appeared many times. No antigen is known for it. V dropped 3 bases and J dropped 5; count of bases not matched to a gene: 7. CDR3 length equals 13 residues. CDR1 is EGSNGY, CDR2 YDSYNSKV, per germline. Both TRG and TRD chains were sequenced from each sorted sample. TCRdb reanalysed the multiplex PCR reads with CATT. The data contain 20,000 to 30,000 gamma-chain clones, 3% of them singletons. Bulk repertoires came from Vgamma9/Vdelta2+ or Vdelta2-negative gammadelta T cells flow-sorted from PBMC. This specimen comes from a study of γδ T cells in repeated Plasmodium falciparum infection. Overall study context: Age- and gender-matched Australian children served as comparison for malaria-exposed Malian children. Overall study results and limits: Malian children's Vdelta2-negative repertoires appeared more expanded and less diverse than Australians'.

The TCR comes from a pool of human donors (malaria-infected and uninfected, not separated). Sequenced sample: gamma-delta T cells from blood. The chain employs TRGV2 and TRGJ1 or TRGJ2. The CDR3 bases are TGTGCCACCTGGGACTTATGGGATTATAAGAAACTCTTT. Translating gives CATWDLWDYKKLF.